This is a list of T cell receptor beta chains from one sample in a study of T cell responses to AZD1222 COVID-19 vaccine. Profiling relied on immunoSEQ multiplex PCR, and the TCRdb table lists in-frame clones only, not all of them. Altogether about 120,000 clones are present, 75% to 95% being singletons, with the ten largest covering 5% to 5.5%. The material was peripheral blood, obtained on day 0 of AZD1222 vaccination. Every receptor here comes from an adult in good health. CDR3s include the opening cysteine and the closing phenylalanine or tryptophan. The order of the fields is V gene, D gene, clone size, J gene, CDR3 protein, CDR3 DNA. A D gene is named only where the DNA matches it firmly. Clone sizes are given selectively: once, few, many, or a class where the clone is expanded.

TRBV10-3	TRBD1	.	TRBJ2-1	CAIRGSSDRGNEQFF	TGTGCCATCAGGGGGTCCTCGGACAGGGGAAATGAGCAGTTCTTC
TRBV19	.	.	TRBJ2-3	CASSRQGTDTQYF	TGTGCCAGTAGCCGCCAGGGCACAGATACGCAGTATTTT
TRBV12-3/TRBV12-4	.	.	TRBJ1-2	CASSFNWQGSYTF	TGTGCCAGCAGTTTTAACTGGCAAGGGAGCTACACCTTC
TRBV19	TRBD1	.	TRBJ1-1	CASSSLGGASEAFF	TGTGCCAGTAGTTCGCTAGGGGGCGCGTCTGAAGCTTTCTTT
TRBV3-1/TRBV3-2	TRBD1	.	TRBJ1-3	CASSGGQGVNTIYF	TGTGCCAGCAGCGGGGGACAGGGGGTAAACACCATATATTTT
TRBV27	TRBD1	.	TRBJ1-2	CASSLSPQGARGYTF	TGTGCCAGCAGTTTAAGCCCCCAGGGGGCACGGGGCTACACCTTC
TRBV28	.	.	TRBJ1-4	CASSLVSGLNEKLFF	TGTGCCAGCAGTTTAGTTTCGGGATTGAATGAAAAACTGTTTTTT
TRBV3-1/TRBV3-2	.	.	TRBJ1-6	CASSPHMSSYNSPLHF	TGTGCCAGCAGCCCCCACATGAGCTCCTATAATTCACCCCTCCACTTT
TRBV7-3	TRBD1	.	TRBJ2-5	CASSLGGQGQETQYF	TGTGCCAGCAGCTTAGGTGGACAGGGACAAGAGACCCAGTACTTC
TRBV7-9	.	once	TRBJ2-3	CASREGTTDTQYF	TGTGCCAGCAGGGAGGGTACCACAGATACGCAGTATTTT
TRBV21-1	.	.	TRBJ2-7	CASSKDGDRSYEQYF	TGTGCCAGCAGCAAAGATGGGGACAGGTCCTACGAGCAGTACTTC
TRBV6-1	.	.	TRBJ2-3	CASSERRVIGLVSDTQYF	TGTGCCAGCAGTGAAAGGAGGGTTATCGGTCTAGTCTCAGATACGCAGTATTTT
TRBV7-9	.	.	TRBJ2-7	CASSRAVTAYEQYF	TGTGCCAGCAGCCGGGCCGTGACAGCCTACGAGCAGTACTTC
TRBV5-1	TRBD1	once	TRBJ1-1	CASSLVGQGSMNTEAFF	TGCGCCAGCAGCTTGGTCGGACAGGGAAGTATGAACACTGAAGCTTTCTTT
TRBV2	.	.	TRBJ2-7	CASSEGILPRPYEQYF	TGTGCCAGCAGTGAAGGGATCCTGCCGCGGCCCTACGAGCAGTACTTC
TRBV29-1	TRBD1	.	TRBJ2-7	CSALSGQGHEQYF	TGCAGCGCCCTCTCGGGACAGGGGCACGAGCAGTACTTC
TRBV6-5	.	.	TRBJ1-2	CASSYLGNDGYTF	TGTGCCAGCAGTTACCTGGGGAACGATGGCTACACCTTC
TRBV28	.	.	TRBJ1-3	CATGGAGTIYF	TGTGCCACAGGAGGGGCGGGCACCATATATTTT
TRBV19	.	.	TRBJ1-5	CASSMLRQVNQPQHF	TGTGCCAGTAGTATGTTAAGACAGGTCAATCAGCCCCAGCATTTT
TRBV30	TRBD1	.	TRBJ1-2	CAWTKGDSYYGYTF	TGTGCCTGGACCAAGGGGGACAGCTACTATGGCTACACCTTC
TRBV21-1	.	.	TRBJ2-3	CASSRGQYTQYF	TGTGCCAGCAGCAGGGGACAATATACGCAGTATTTT
TRBV7-9	.	.	TRBJ2-5	CASSLAQGPGQYF	TGTGCCAGCAGCTTAGCCCAAGGACCAGGACAGTACTTC
TRBV27	.	.	TRBJ2-2	CASSSPIWRTGELFF	TGTGCCAGCAGTTCGCCAATTTGGAGGACCGGGGAGCTGTTTTTT